These 27 T cell receptor beta chains were all obtained from the same sample, sequenced in a study of blood T cell repertoires in COVID-19. Using immunoSEQ multiplex PCR, the repertoire was profiled, and TCRdb retains in-frame clones only, with some absent. This sample has hundreds of thousands of clones, with 80% to 90% found just once. Sequencing used PBMCs or T cells enriched from blood (not recorded which). The receptors originated from a man aged 25-45 years who had recovered from COVID-19.

CDR3 DNA sequence: TGCGCCAGCAGCTTGGCGACGGGAGATACGCAGTATTTT. Its protein is CASSLATGDTQYF. The rearrangement links TRBV5-1 to TRBJ2-3; D call uncertain. CDR1 and CDR2 (germline): SGHRS, YFSETQ. The ends were cut back, 0 bases at V and 5 bases at J, with 7 bases in the middle. The CDR3 extends over 13 amino acids.

This clone was recorded only once. Other DNA sequences in the same sample also yield this CDR3. J is TRBJ2-7 and V is TRBV28; D gene ambiguous. CDR3 length: 14 amino acids. Germline loops: CDR1 MDHEN, CDR2 SYDVKM. Trimming pared 2 bases from V and 3 bases from J, leaving 11 bases between. The CDR3 nucleotides are TGTGCCAGCAGTTTAACTTCTGGTAGCTACGAGCAGTACTTC. Encoded protein: CASSLTSGSYEQYF.

V and J are TRBV7-8 and TRBJ1-6; 7 positions match TRBD1. Looked up from germline, CDR1 is SGHVS and CDR2 is FQNEAQ. The CDR3 consists of 16 residues. With 0 bases clipped from V and 4 bases from J, the junction kept 3 bases outside the gene matches. The CDR3 nucleotides read TGTGCCAGCAGCTTAGCCGGGACAGCATATAATTCACCCCTCCACTTT. It codes for CASSLAGTAYNSPLHF.

The chain carries TRBV27 and TRBJ1-6; the match to TRBD1 covers 7 bases. Trimming at V came to 5 bases and at J to 3 bases, leaving 1 base not matched to a gene. Germline lookup yields CDR1 MNHEY and CDR2 SMNVEV (reference sequence). CDR3 size: 14 residues. The CDR3 protein is CASSRDSYNSPLHF. In DNA, the CDR3 is TGTGCCAGCAGTCGGGACAGCTATAATTCACCCCTCCACTTT.

The chain employs TRBV6-5 and TRBJ2-1; 9 bases agree with TRBD1. Germline V gene data show CDR1 as MNHEY and CDR2 as SVGAGI. CDR3 length: 13 residues. The junction had 3 bases not matched to a gene; V was cut back by 7 bases and J by 5 bases. CDR3 nucleotide sequence: TGTGCCAGCACCGGGACAGGGCACAATGAGCAGTTCTTC. This codes for CASTGTGHNEQFF.

The chain combines TRBV28 with TRBJ2-7; TRBD2 matches 9 bases. J gave up 4 bases and V 5 bases, and 9 bases lay outside the gene matches. The CDR3 has 15 amino acids. The germline V gene encodes CDR1 MDHEN and CDR2 SYDVKM. CDR3 region: CASSLVAGAAYEQYF. The DNA for the CDR3 is TGTGCCAGCAGTCTTGTAGCGGGAGCCGCATACGAGCAGTACTTC.

This sequence joins TRBV18 and TRBJ2-5, with D unresolved. The germline V and J ends were trimmed by 4 bases and 0 bases, with 9 bases remaining between them. CDR1 is KGHSH and CDR2 is LQKENI in the germline V gene. CDR3 size: 14 residues. CDR3 loop: CASSLTLYQETQYF. The CDR3 DNA follows: TGTGCCAGCTCACTAACTCTCTACCAAGAGACCCAGTACTTC. Based on the CDR3 plus reference TRBV18 and TRBJ2-5, the full variable domain is NAGVMQNPRHLVRRRGQEARLRCSPMKGHSHVYWYRQLPEEGLKFMVYLQKENIIDESGMPKERFSAEFPKEGPSILRIQQVVRGDSAAYFCASSLTLYQETQYFGPGTRLLVL.

This clone was counted between two and nine times. This sequence joins TRBV12-3 or TRBV12-4 and TRBJ1-1, with unresolved D. Deletions cut 6 bases from V and 8 bases from J, with 10 bases between. The CDR3 runs 11 residues. CDR3 sequence: CASSRGLEAFF. The CDR3 DNA reads TGTGCCAGCAGCCGAGGGCTGGAAGCTTTCTTT.

The chain uses TRBV27 and TRBJ2-7; possible D gene TRBD1, 6 bases. Germline lookup yields CDR1 MNHEY and CDR2 SMNVEV (reference sequence). This CDR3 region has 14 residues. Trimming took 3 bases from V and 6 from J, leaving 15 bases between them. The CDR3 loop is CASSFPGVSSEQYF. The CDR3 region has the DNA TGTGCCAGCAGTTTCCCAGGGGTTAGTAGCGAGCAGTACTTC.

The rearrangement uses TRBV25-1 and TRBJ2-3, with a possible D match to TRBD1 (5 bases). CDR1 MGHDK and CDR2 SYGVNS come from the germline V gene. The CDR3 runs 13 residues. V dropped 6 bases and J dropped 4 bases, with 11 bases sitting between them. The CDR3 is CASRAQGADTQYF. CDR3 sequence (DNA): TGTGCCAGCAGAGCTCAGGGTGCAGATACGCAGTATTTT.

V and J are TRBV5-5 and TRBJ2-2; TRBD2 might be the D (5 bases). The CDR3 totals 14 residues. CDR1 SGHKS and CDR2 YYEKEE come from the germline V gene (reference sequence). V was pared by 4 bases and J by 0 bases, with 7 bases between. The CDR3 bases are TGTGCCAGCAGCGGGAGCCCGAACACCGGGGAGCTGTTTTTT. Protein: CASSGSPNTGELFF. Full variable domain (remainder filled in from reference TRBV5-5 and TRBJ2-2): DAGVTQSPTHLIKTRGQQVTLRCSPISGHKSVSWYQQVLGQGPQFIFQYYEKEERGRGNFPDRFSARQFPNYSSELNVNALLLGDSALYLCASSGSPNTGELFFGEGSRLTVL.

This chain uses TRBV9 with TRBJ2-1; no reliable D call. The germline CDR1 and CDR2 sequences are SGDLS and YYNGEE. The V end was cut by 3 bases, the J end by 0 bases, with 7 bases between. This CDR3 comprises 14 residues. The DNA for the CDR3 is TGTGCCAGCAGCGCTGCGAACTCCTACAATGAGCAGTTCTTC. Its protein is CASSAANSYNEQFF.

The genes are TRBV12-5 and TRBJ2-5, with D perhaps matching TRBD2 (6 bases). The germline gives CDR1 LGHNT, CDR2 FRNRAP. The CDR3 totals 18 residues. Trimming pared 6 bases from V and 5 bases from J, leaving 28 bases between. CDR3 nucleotides: TGTGCTAGTGGGACCCGACGCGGTAGCGGCCCCCTCCGGGAGACCCAGTACTTC. This gives the protein CASGTRRGSGPLRETQYF.

On this clone: The sample holds other DNA sequences that translate to the same CDR3. The gene calls are TRBV18 and TRBJ2-5, with TRBD1 matching 8 bases. V trimming: 3 bases; J trimming: 5 bases; junction bases outside the gene matches: 2. This CDR3 is 13 amino acids long. The germline V gene has CDR1 KGHSH and CDR2 LQKENI. CDR3 bases: TGTGCCAGCTCACCGACAGGGGAGGAGACCCAGTACTTC. This encodes CASSPTGEETQYF. The entire variable domain, with the rest obtained from reference TRBV18 and TRBJ2-5, is as follows: NAGVMQNPRHLVRRRGQEARLRCSPMKGHSHVYWYRQLPEEGLKFMVYLQKENIIDESGMPKERFSAEFPKEGPSILRIQQVVRGDSAAYFCASSPTGEETQYFGPGTRLLVL.

The J gene is TRBJ2-3, the V gene TRBV19; 11 bases map to TRBD1. Unmatched junction bases numbered 5, after V lost 8 bases and J lost 4 bases. Germline CDR1 LNHDA, CDR2 SQIVND (reference sequence). CDR3 size: 14 residues. This chain's CDR3 is CASFGQGASDTQYF. The CDR3 DNA is TGTGCCAGTTTTGGACAGGGGGCCTCAGATACGCAGTATTTT.

This clone was picked up one time. The chain recombines TRBV19 with TRBJ1-1; D ambiguous. Germline lookup yields CDR1 LNHDA and CDR2 SQIVND (reference sequence). The V end lost 3 bases, the J end lost 4 bases, and 9 bases lay between the germline ends. This CDR3 is 13 amino acids long. DNA for the CDR3: TGTGCCAGTAGTATTAGCGTCTCCACTGAAGCTTTCTTT. This translates into CASSISVSTEAFF.

The CDR3 sequence: CATSDLPHSGSSYNEQFF. The CDR3 nucleotides read TGTGCCACCAGTGATTTGCCACATAGCGGGAGCTCCTACAATGAGCAGTTCTTC. The chain employs TRBV24-1 and TRBJ2-1; 9 bases are a match to TRBD2. The V segment lost 0 bases and the J segment 0 bases; nucleotides outside the gene matches: 5. The CDR3 has 18 amino acids. Germline V gene sequence: CDR1 KGHDR, CDR2 SFDVKD.

The chain recombines TRBV14 with TRBJ1-1; no definite D call. V lost 0 bases, J lost 5 bases, and 10 bases lay in between. CDR1 and CDR2 (germline): SGHDN, FVKESK. CDR3 length: 14 residues. DNA of the CDR3: TGTGCCAGCAGCCAAGATTTTAGGACTACTGAAGCTTTCTTT. It encodes CASSQDFRTTEAFF.

This sequence joins TRBV13 and TRBJ2-5; TRBD2 matches 11 bases. Germline trimming cut 8 bases from V and 0 bases from J; bases unmatched to any gene: 8. This CDR3 comprises 16 residues. CDR1 PRHDT and CDR2 FYEKMQ come from the germline V gene (reference sequence). The CDR3 spells CASSGLAEGYQETQYF. The CDR3 DNA reads as TGTGCCAGCTCGGGACTAGCGGAGGGCTACCAAGAGACCCAGTACTTC.

The genes are TRBV28 and TRBJ1-5, with 7 bases identical to TRBD1. The V gene's germline CDR1 is MDHEN and CDR2 SYDVKM. The CDR3 length is 13 residues. V shed 8 bases and J 6 bases; nucleotides not matched to a gene: 7. The CDR3 sequence is CASAGTAIQPQHF. The CDR3, as DNA: TGTGCCAGCGCCGGGACAGCCATTCAGCCCCAGCATTTT.

The chain couples TRBV9 to TRBJ2-7, with 8 bases matching TRBD1. The CDR3 spans 15 residues. V lost 1 base, J lost 2 bases, and 5 bases stayed unmatched. The germline CDR1 and CDR2 sequences are SGDLS and YYNGEE. The CDR3 DNA is TGTGCCAGCAGCGTAACTGGACAGGGAACCTACGAGCAGTACTTC. Its protein product is CASSVTGQGTYEQYF.

This rearrangement joins TRBV18 to TRBJ1-2; D is perhaps TRBD1 (6 bases). Germline V gene data show CDR1 as KGHSH and CDR2 as LQKENI. This CDR3 spans 15 amino acids. Trimming stripped 3 bases from V and 3 bases from J, with 14 bases between. CDR3 in amino acids: CASSPRGADDYGYTF. In DNA, the CDR3 is TGTGCCAGCTCACCTCGGGGGGCTGATGACTATGGCTACACCTTC.

The rearrangement links TRBV28 to TRBJ2-7, with D perhaps TRBD2 (6 bases). This CDR3 is built from 14 residues. Trimming took off 8 bases at V and 5 bases at J, with 19 bases between the two ends. CDR1 is MDHEN and CDR2 is SYDVKM in the germline V gene. The CDR3 DNA follows: TGTGCCAGCGCCCGCGCGGGGAAGGCCGACGAGCAGTACTTC. Translated, it gives CASARAGKADEQYF.

This clone has just a few counts. This chain links TRBV5-6 with TRBJ2-7; perhaps TRBD1 as D (5 bases). Between the trimmed V and J ends, which lost 3 bases and 4 bases, there was a span of 14 bases. The CDR3 extends over 14 amino acids. Germline CDR1 is SGHDT and CDR2 is YYEEEE. The CDR3 coding sequence is TGTGCCAGCAGCTGGGGCAGGGTCGGGTACGAGCAGTACTTC. The encoded protein is CASSWGRVGYEQYF.

The CDR3 protein is CASSIGTPSSYGYTF. The CDR3 region has the DNA TGTGCCAGTAGTATCGGGACACCCTCTAGCTATGGCTACACCTTC. This chain connects TRBV19 to TRBJ1-2, with D tentatively TRBD1 (6 bases). This CDR3 is 15 amino acids long. The germline V gene has CDR1 LNHDA and CDR2 SQIVND (reference sequence). Trimming removed 3 bases at V and 4 bases at J, with 15 bases between. The full variable domain, in which reference TRBV19 and TRBJ1-2 provide the parts outside the CDR3, is DGGITQSPKYLFRKEGQNVTLSCEQNLNHDAMYWYRQDPGQGLRLIYYSQIVNDFQKGDIAEGYSVSREKKESFPLTVTSAQKNPTAFYLCASSIGTPSSYGYTFGSGTRLTVV.

The chain links TRBV4-1 to TRBJ2-5; 7 bases match TRBD1. The CDR3 length is 16 residues. V lost 3 bases and J lost 2; bases outside the gene matches: 9. The germline V gene has CDR1 MGHRA and CDR2 YSYEKL. The CDR3 bases are TGCGCCAGCAGCCAGGTGATGGGCAGGGGGCAAGAGACCCAGTACTTC. It encodes CASSQVMGRGQETQYF.

The chain links TRBV10-1 to TRBJ2-1; 9 nucleotides line up with TRBD1. Trimming took 9 bases from V and 10 from J; bases not matched to a gene: 10. CDR3 length: 13 residues. CDR1 and CDR2 (germline): WNHNN, SYGVQD (reference sequence). The CDR3 DNA reads as TGCGCCAGTACCGGGACAGGGCGAGGGGAGCAGTTCTTC. Its protein is CASTGTGRGEQFF.